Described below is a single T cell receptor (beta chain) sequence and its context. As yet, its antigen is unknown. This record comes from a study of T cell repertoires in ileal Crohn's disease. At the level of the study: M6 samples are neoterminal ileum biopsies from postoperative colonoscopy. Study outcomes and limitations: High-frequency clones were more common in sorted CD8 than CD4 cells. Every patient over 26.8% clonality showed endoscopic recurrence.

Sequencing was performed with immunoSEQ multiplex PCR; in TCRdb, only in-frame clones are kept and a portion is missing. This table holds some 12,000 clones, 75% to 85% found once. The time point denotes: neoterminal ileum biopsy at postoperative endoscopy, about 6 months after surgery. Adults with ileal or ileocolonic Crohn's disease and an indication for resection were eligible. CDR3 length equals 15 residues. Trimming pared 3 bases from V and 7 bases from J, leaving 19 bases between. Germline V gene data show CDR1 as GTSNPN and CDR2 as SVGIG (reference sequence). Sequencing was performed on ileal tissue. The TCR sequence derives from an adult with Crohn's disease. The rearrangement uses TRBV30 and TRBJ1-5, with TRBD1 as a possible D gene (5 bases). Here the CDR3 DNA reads TGTGCCTGGAGAGCCGCAGGCGGCAGGGCCCAGCCCCAGCATTTT. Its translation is CAWRAAGGRAQPQHF.